A single sample gave rise to the 18 T cell receptor beta chains below, sequenced in a study of blood T cell repertoires in COVID-19. Clones were sequenced by immunoSEQ multiplex PCR, and TCRdb holds only the in-frame ones, with some missing. This repertoire shows 250,000 to 350,000 clones, approximately 89% found once; its top ten account for under 15%. Sequences were obtained from peripheral blood. The receptors here all came from a woman in her sixties with acute or convalescent COVID-19.

The chain couples TRBV6-5 to TRBJ1-5; D might be TRBD1 (5 bases). This CDR3 has 11 amino acids. V lost 6 bases and J 14 bases, leaving 14 bases between the germline ends. Germline CDR1 is MNHEY and CDR2 is SVGAGI. The CDR3 sequence is CASRWGGDEHF. CDR3 nucleotide sequence: TGTGCCAGCAGGTGGGGCGGGGATGAGCATTTT.

The chain carries TRBV6-1 and TRBJ1-4; no definite D call. V lost 1 base and J lost 15, with 12 bases in between. From germline, CDR1 is MNHNS and CDR2 SASEGT. This CDR3 contains 12 residues. The CDR3 protein is CASSEGRLRLFF. The CDR3 DNA is TGTGCCAGCAGTGAAGGGAGACTACGATTGTTTTTT.

Here the CDR3 DNA reads TGTGCCAGCAGCTTCGGGCTAGCGGGAGGCACTCTCCCCGAGACCCAGTACTTC. Protein product: CASSFGLAGGTLPETQYF. The chain recombines TRBV11-3 with TRBJ2-5, with TRBD2 matching over 11 bases. CDR3 length: 18 amino acids. Trimming at V came to 3 bases and at J to 5 bases, leaving 14 bases not matched to a gene. The germline V gene has CDR1 SGHNT and CDR2 YENEEA.

This chain connects TRBV18 to TRBJ1-6, with 7 bases lining up with TRBD1. V shed 2 bases and J 8 bases; nucleotides not matched to a gene: 3. CDR1 is KGHSH and CDR2 is LQKENI in the germline V gene. The CDR3 length is 14 residues. The CDR3: CASSPGQGDSPLHF. CDR3 bases: TGTGCCAGCTCACCAGGCCAGGGGGATTCACCCCTCCACTTT.

This clone was seen a single time. The V gene is TRBV27, the J gene TRBJ1-1; D call uncertain. Germline values: CDR1 MNHEY, CDR2 SMNVEV (reference sequence). V dropped 6 bases and J dropped 0 bases, with 5 bases sitting between them. The CDR3 is 12 residues long. The CDR3 loop reads CASRRMNTEAFF. CDR3 in DNA: TGTGCCAGCAGGAGGATGAACACTGAAGCTTTCTTT.

This clone was found once. V gene TRBV7-6 combines with J gene TRBJ2-7; the D gene is possibly TRBD2 (5 bases). Germline CDR1 is SGHVS and CDR2 is FNYEAQ. This CDR3 spans 12 amino acids. Deletions cut 1 base from V and 7 bases from J, with 8 bases between. The CDR3 region is CASSLDRREQYF. In nucleotides, the CDR3 is TGTGCCAGCAGCTTAGATAGGAGGGAGCAGTACTTC. Full variable domain (rest looked up from reference TRBV7-6 and TRBJ2-7): GAGVSQSPRYKVTKRGQDVALRCDPISGHVSLYWYRQALGQGPEFLTYFNYEAQQDKSGLPNDRFSAERPEGSISTLTIQRTEQRDSAMYRCASSLDRREQYFGPGTRLTVT.

The V call is TRBV11-2, the J call TRBJ2-2; maybe TRBD1 (5 bases). Trimming shortened V by 5 bases and J by 7 bases, and 14 bases separated the two germline ends. CDR1 and CDR2 from the germline V gene are SGHAT and FQNNGV. The CDR3 consists of 14 residues. The CDR3 nucleotides are TGTGCCAGCAGCCCAGGGCTCGGGCACGGGGAGCTGTTTTTT. It specifies CASSPGLGHGELFF. Complete variable domain (other parts from reference TRBV11-2 and TRBJ2-2): EAGVAQSPRYKIIEKRQSVAFWCNPISGHATLYWYQQILGQGPKLLIQFQNNGVVDDSQLPKDRFSAERLKGVDSTLKIQPAKLEDSAVYLCASSPGLGHGELFFGEGSRLTVL.

The CDR3 here is CASSLGAELFYGYTF. CDR3 DNA: TGCGCCAGCAGCTTAGGGGCAGAACTTTTCTATGGCTACACCTTC. This chain uses TRBV5-1 with TRBJ1-2, with D perhaps matching TRBD1 (5 bases). The CDR3 extends over 15 amino acids. Trimming pared 2 bases from V and 4 bases from J, leaving 15 bases between. In germline, CDR1 is SGHRS, CDR2 YFSETQ.

This clone was seen only once. The rearrangement links TRBV5-5 to TRBJ2-1, with D perhaps TRBD1 (6 bases). CDR1 is SGHKS and CDR2 is YYEKEE in the germline V gene (reference sequence). The CDR3 covers 13 residues. Trimming removed 0 bases from V and 11 bases from J, with 12 bases in between. CDR3 DNA sequence: TGTGCCAGCAGCTTGGACCCGGACAGCCAGCAGTTCTTC. This encodes CASSLDPDSQQFF.

This clone showed up just a few times. The rearrangement links TRBV5-8 to TRBJ1-2, with 9 bases identical to TRBD1. From germline, CDR1 is SGHTS and CDR2 YDEGEE. The V gene end was trimmed by 4 bases and the J gene end by 8 bases; junction bases not matched to a gene: 12. The CDR3 loop spans 15 amino acids. The CDR3 protein is CASSPGTGRLEGYTF. The CDR3, as DNA: TGTGCCAGCAGCCCCGGGACAGGGCGATTGGAGGGCTACACCTTC.

V is TRBV28 and J is TRBJ1-6, with 7 bases aligning to TRBD1. The germline gives CDR1 MDHEN, CDR2 SYDVKM. CDR3 size: 15 residues. The J segment lost 7 bases and the V segment lost 6 bases, leaving 9 bases of the junction unmatched. Written as DNA, the CDR3 is TGTGCCAGCAGGCCCCAGGGGGTTGGGAATTCACCCCTCCACTTT. This encodes CASRPQGVGNSPLHF. The full variable domain, completed using reference TRBV28 and TRBJ1-6, is DVKVTQSSRYLVKRTGEKVFLECVQDMDHENMFWYRQDPGLGLRLIYFSYDVKMKEKGDIPEGYSVSREKKERFSLILESASTNQTSMYLCASRPQGVGNSPLHFGNGTRLTVT.

The rearrangement joins TRBV7-3 to TRBJ2-2; TRBD2 might be the D (5 bases). Trimming stripped 4 bases from V and 5 bases from J, with 14 bases between. Germline V CDR1 and CDR2: SGHTA, FQGTGA. The CDR3 consists of 15 residues. The CDR3 DNA sequence: TGTGCCAGCAGCTCACAAGGACTCGGAACCGGGGAGCTGTTTTTT. It specifies CASSSQGLGTGELFF.

This chain links TRBV21-1 with TRBJ1-4. TRBV21-1 is deemed a pseudogene. The CDR3 has 18 residues. The CDR3 nucleotides are TGTGCCAGCAGCCGACCCCGGGAGGCGGATCCAACTAATGAAAAACTGTTTTTT. Its translation: CASSRPREADPTNEKLFF.

J is TRBJ1-4 and V is TRBV4-2; no reliable D call. This CDR3 has 14 amino acids. Trimming left V 1 base short and J 6 bases short, with 9 bases between. Germline CDR1 reads LGHNA; CDR2 reads YNFKEQ. CDR3 amino acids: CASSQAGLDEKLFF. In nucleotides, the CDR3 is TGTGCCAGCAGCCAAGCGGGTCTGGATGAAAAACTGTTTTTT.

The V and J genes are TRBV13 and TRBJ1-2; D uncertain. Germline V gives CDR1 PRHDT, CDR2 FYEKMQ (reference sequence). Deletions cut 5 bases from V and 4 bases from J, with 14 bases between. The CDR3 contains 14 residues. The CDR3 loop is CASSDRGTTYGYTF. As DNA, the CDR3 is TGTGCCAGCAGCGATCGGGGTACAACCTATGGCTACACCTTC.

The chain uses TRBV27 and TRBJ1-4, with D perhaps TRBD1 (6 bases). The CDR3 has 14 residues. Between the trimmed V and J ends, which lost 5 bases and 8 bases, there was a span of 15 bases. Germline CDR1 MNHEY, CDR2 SMNVEV (reference sequence). The CDR3 spells CASSTLRGPEKLFF. CDR3 in DNA: TGTGCCAGCAGTACACTCAGGGGACCGGAAAAACTGTTTTTT.

This clone has only one observation. The V and J genes are TRBV2 and TRBJ2-3; 8 nucleotides agree with TRBD2. Germline CDR1 SNHLY, CDR2 FYNNEI. Germline trimming cut 7 bases from V and 6 bases from J; bases unmatched to any gene: 6. This CDR3 region has 13 residues. DNA of the CDR3: TGTGCCAGCAATACGGGAGGGGTGGATACGCAGTATTTT. It codes for CASNTGGVDTQYF.

The chain links TRBV18 to TRBJ2-7; D perhaps matches TRBD1 (6 bases). Between the trimmed V and J ends, which lost 2 bases and 2 bases, there was a span of 22 bases. The CDR3 loop spans 18 amino acids. The germline V gene encodes CDR1 KGHSH and CDR2 LQKENI. The CDR3 DNA sequence: TGTGCCAGCTCACCAGTAACAGGGTCTAGAGTATCCACCTACGAGCAGTACTTC. This gives the protein CASSPVTGSRVSTYEQYF.